This passage covers 25 T cell receptor beta chains from one sample sequenced in a study of CD8 T cells in ankylosing spondylitis. A single record per CDR3 protein comes from TCRdb applying MiXCR to the 5' RACE reads. Of fewer than 250,000 distinct CDR3 sequences listed, roughly 24% are singletons. The sample comprised blood, either unsorted or a sorted T cell fraction (not recorded which). These receptors were collected from a male donor with ankylosing spondylitis or in good health (not recorded which).

This clonotype was observed many times. The chain links TRBV28 to TRBJ1-1; 7 positions match TRBD1. V shed 6 bases and J 6 bases; nucleotides not matched to a gene: 10. The V gene's germline CDR1 is MDHEN and CDR2 SYDVKM. There are 14 residues in the CDR3. CDR3 bases: TGTGCCAGCAGATCCCCAGGGGGTTACGCTGAAGCTTTCTTT. Translated, it gives CASRSPGGYAEAFF. Full variable domain (missing parts from reference TRBV28 and TRBJ1-1): DVKVTQSSRYLVKRTGEKVFLECVQDMDHENMFWYRQDPGLGLRLIYFSYDVKMKEKGDIPEGYSVSREKKERFSLILESASTNQTSMYLCASRSPGGYAEAFFGQGTRLTVV.

This clonotype was counted at least ten times. The chain couples TRBV3-1 to TRBJ2-1; possibly TRBD1 for D (5 bases). This CDR3 is built from 12 residues. Between the trimmed V and J ends, which lost 6 bases and 10 bases, there was a span of 13 bases. Germline CDR1 reads LGHDT; CDR2 reads YNNKEL (reference sequence). The CDR3 here is CASSRNRGEQFF. The CDR3, as DNA: TGTGCCAGCAGTCGTAATAGGGGAGAGCAGTTCTTC.

The chain joins TRBV6-1 to TRBJ1-5; D unresolved. V was clipped by 1 base and J by 4 bases, with 8 bases between them. Germline V gene lookup returns CDR1 MNHNS and CDR2 SASEGT. The CDR3 has 14 residues. CDR3 sequence: CASSEGQSNQPQHF. The CDR3 nucleotides read TGTGCCAGCAGTGAAGGTCAGTCGAATCAGCCCCAGCATTTT.

The J gene is TRBJ2-2, the V gene TRBV20-1, with 12 bases fitting TRBD2. This CDR3 spans 15 amino acids. Germline V gives CDR1 DFQATT, CDR2 SNEGSKA (reference sequence). V dropped 3 bases and J dropped 4; count of bases not matched to a gene: 3. The CDR3 nucleotides read TGCAGTGCTAGTGGACTAGCGGGATCCACCGGGGAGCTGTTTTTT. Amino acid sequence: CSASGLAGSTGELFF.

There are a few counts of this clonotype. The rearrangement uses TRBV20-1 and TRBJ2-3, with 10 positions matching TRBD2. After removal of 6 bases from V and 1 base from J, the junction contained 19 bases not matched to a gene. There are 19 residues in the CDR3. The germline gives CDR1 DFQATT, CDR2 SNEGSKA (reference sequence). CDR3 coding DNA: TGCAGTGCCTTAATTGGGCTAGCGGGAGTTCTTGACGGCACAGATACGCAGTATTTT. Translated, it gives CSALIGLAGVLDGTDTQYF.

This clonotype has at least ten counts. The V call is TRBV29-1, the J call TRBJ2-7; 9 nucleotides align to TRBD1. CDR3 length equals 14 residues. Unmatched junction bases numbered 7, after V lost 4 bases and J lost 3 bases. Looked up from germline, CDR1 is SQVTM and CDR2 is ANQGSEA. The CDR3 here is CSVGLQGARYEQYF. The CDR3 DNA reads TGCAGCGTTGGCTTACAGGGGGCGCGCTACGAGCAGTACTTC.

The chain carries TRBV10-3 and TRBJ2-3, with 11 bases aligning to TRBD1. The CDR3 totals 14 residues. J lost 4 bases, V lost 6 bases, and 3 bases had no gene match. CDR1 and CDR2 from the germline V gene are ENHRY and SYGVKD. This chain's CDR3 is CAIRPGQGADTQYF. CDR3 coding DNA: TGTGCCATCAGACCGGGACAGGGGGCAGATACGCAGTATTTT.

A note on this clonotype: A much bigger clone sits one base away, suggesting this may be a read error. The chain joins TRBV7-2 to TRBJ2-1; D is perhaps TRBD1 (6 bases). Germline V CDR1 and CDR2: SGHTA, FQGNSA. V was clipped by 2 bases and J by 4 bases, with 15 bases between them. The CDR3 has 16 amino acids. The CDR3 DNA reads TGTGCCAGCAGCTTATTGGGGACAAGGGTGTACAATGAGCAGTTCTTC. Translated: CASSLLGTRVYNEQFF. The entire variable domain, with the rest obtained from reference TRBV7-2 and TRBJ2-1, is as follows: GAGVSQSPSNKVTEKGKDVELRCDPISGHTALYWYRQSLGQGLEFLIYFQGNSAPDKSGLPSDRFSAERTGGSVSTLTIQRTQQEDSAVYLCASSLLGTRVYNEQFFGPGTRLTVL.

This clonotype came up many times. The chain has TRBV24-1 and TRBJ2-3, with 14 bases fitting TRBD2. The junction had 7 bases not matched to a gene; V was cut back by 5 bases and J by 4 bases. Germline assignment: CDR1 KGHDR and CDR2 SFDVKD. The CDR3 has 17 residues. CDR3 DNA sequence: TGTGCCACCAGTGCTGGGACTAGCGGGAGTCGTGCAGATACGCAGTATTTT. Its translation: CATSAGTSGSRADTQYF.

This clonotype was recorded many times. V usage is TRBV20-1 and J usage is TRBJ2-1, with 8 bases matching TRBD2. The CDR3 has 15 residues. CDR1 and CDR2 (germline): DFQATT, SNEGSKA (reference sequence). V lost 0 bases, J lost 7 bases, and 8 bases stayed unmatched. The CDR3 here is CSAREPGGPGNEQFF. CDR3 sequence (DNA): TGCAGTGCTAGAGAACCGGGAGGGCCGGGGAATGAGCAGTTCTTC.

In this sample, this clonotype turned up many times. This rearrangement joins TRBV5-5 to TRBJ2-1; 9 nucleotides line up with TRBD1. Germline CDR1 is SGHKS and CDR2 is YYEKEE (reference sequence). The CDR3 spans 15 residues. The junction had 5 bases not matched to a gene; V was cut back by 4 bases and J by 3 bases. The CDR3 is CASSRWDRDYNEQFF. DNA of the CDR3: TGTGCCAGCAGCCGATGGGACAGGGACTACAATGAGCAGTTCTTC.

This clonotype turned up a few times. The V and J genes are TRBV12-3 or TRBV12-4 and TRBJ2-7; TRBD2 agrees at 8 bases. CDR3 size: 15 residues. V shed 5 bases, J shed 11 bases, and the junction held 17 bases outside the gene matches. In DNA form, the CDR3 reads TGTGCCAGCAGTCCCAGCCCCAGCGGGAGTGGAAGTGAGTACTTC. Translated: CASSPSPSGSGSEYF.

The V gene is TRBV6-1, the J gene TRBJ2-3; the D is unclear. Trimming left V 6 bases short and J 4 bases short, with 11 bases between. The germline V gene encodes CDR1 MNHNS and CDR2 SASEGT. This CDR3 contains 13 residues. CDR3 in amino acids: CASRASLSDTQYF. CDR3 coding DNA: TGTGCCAGCAGAGCTAGTTTATCAGATACGCAGTATTTT.

This clonotype was observed many times. The rearrangement links TRBV27 to TRBJ1-1; perhaps TRBD1 as D (5 bases). CDR1 is MNHEY and CDR2 is SMNVEV in the germline V gene (reference sequence). V dropped 2 bases and J dropped 2 bases, with 9 bases sitting between them. The CDR3 covers 14 residues. Here the CDR3 DNA reads TGTGCCAGCAGTTTAGCGGGGGGAAACACTGAAGCTTTCTTT. The encoded protein is CASSLAGGNTEAFF.

Many counts were recorded for this clonotype. The chain uses TRBV7-9 and TRBJ2-1; 7 nucleotides align to TRBD2. V lost 1 base to trimming and J lost 8 bases; unmatched junction nucleotides: 5. The CDR3 has 14 residues. CDR1 and CDR2 (germline): SEHNR, FQNEAQ (reference sequence). DNA for the CDR3: TGTGCCAGCAGCTTAGGAACTAGCGTCGATGAGCAGTTCTTC. This encodes CASSLGTSVDEQFF.

There are a few counts of this clonotype. J is TRBJ2-1 and V is TRBV6-5; 7 nucleotides agree with TRBD1. The CDR3 extends over 12 amino acids. The trim removed 8 bases at V and 4 bases at J, leaving 2 bases unmatched. Per the germline V gene, CDR1 is MNHEY and CDR2 is SVGAGI. This CDR3 is CASQGQYNEQFF. The DNA for the CDR3 is TGTGCCAGCCAGGGACAGTACAATGAGCAGTTCTTC.

The CDR3 DNA is TGTGCCAGCAGCTCTACTAAGGCCCTCGGGACCCAGTACTTC. The encoded protein is CASSSTKALGTQYF. This chain links TRBV7-2 with TRBJ2-5, with D uncertain. This CDR3 contains 14 residues. V was trimmed by 4 bases and J by 7 bases, leaving 16 bases between them. Germline V gene sequence: CDR1 SGHTA, CDR2 FQGNSA. Full variable domain (remainder filled in from reference TRBV7-2 and TRBJ2-5): GAGVSQSPSNKVTEKGKDVELRCDPISGHTALYWYRQSLGQGLEFLIYFQGNSAPDKSGLPSDRFSAERTGGSVSTLTIQRTQQEDSAVYLCASSSTKALGTQYFGPGTRLLVL.

The genes are TRBV5-1 and TRBJ2-5; 8 nucleotides match TRBD1. CDR1 and CDR2 from the germline V gene are SGHRS and YFSETQ. V shed 4 bases and J 3 bases; nucleotides not matched to a gene: 2. The CDR3 contains 13 residues. In nucleotides, the CDR3 is TGCGCCAGCAGCAGGGACAGGAAAGAGACCCAGTACTTC. Protein sequence: CASSRDRKETQYF.

Ten or more counts support this clonotype. V and J are TRBV29-1 and TRBJ1-1, with no clear D. CDR1 and CDR2 (germline): SQVTM, ANQGSEA. Trimming stripped 3 bases from V and 1 base from J, with 6 bases between. The CDR3 sequence is 12 residues long. The CDR3 DNA follows: TGCAGCGTTGACCCCAAGAACACTGAAGCTTTCTTT. Protein: CSVDPKNTEAFF.

This clonotype was counted many times. This chain connects TRBV5-1 to TRBJ2-1, with 9 bases aligning to TRBD1. Germline lookup yields CDR1 SGHRS and CDR2 YFSETQ. Trimming cost V 5 bases and J 2 bases; bases outside gene matches: 5. The CDR3 runs to 15 residues. Here the CDR3 reads CASRRTGVTYNEQFF. CDR3 in DNA: TGCGCCAGCAGGCGGACAGGGGTGACCTACAATGAGCAGTTCTTC.

Here the CDR3 DNA reads TGCGCCAGCAGCCAGATCCAGGGGGCTGGGCAGCCCCAGCATTTT. Residues: CASSQIQGAGQPQHF. This chain uses TRBV4-3 with TRBJ1-5; 8 positions agree with TRBD1. Germline V lookup: CDR1 LGHNA, CDR2 YSLEER. The length of the CDR3 is 15 residues. Germline trimming cut 3 bases from V and 7 bases from J; bases unmatched to any gene: 8.

This clonotype was counted ten times or more. The chain combines TRBV18 with TRBJ2-7; D gene unclear. The CDR3 loop spans 12 amino acids. Germline V gene sequence: CDR1 KGHSH, CDR2 LQKENI. Trimming removed 6 bases at V and 0 bases at J, with 6 bases between. CDR3 residues: CASSDSSYEQYF. CDR3 nucleotide sequence: TGTGCCAGCTCTGATAGCTCCTACGAGCAGTACTTC.

Many counts were recorded for this clonotype. The chain is built from TRBV4-1 and TRBJ2-2, with unresolved D. CDR3 size: 15 residues. CDR1 and CDR2 from the germline V gene are MGHRA and YSYEKL. V lost 0 bases, J lost 2 bases, and 7 bases lay in between. The CDR3 protein is CASSQDSTNTGELFF. CDR3 in DNA: TGCGCCAGCAGCCAAGACTCCACCAACACCGGGGAGCTGTTTTTT.

V usage is TRBV27 and J usage is TRBJ2-1; 8 positions match TRBD2. CDR3 size: 15 residues. Losses at the gene ends were 3 bases for V and 10 bases for J; bases not matched to a gene: 11. The germline V gene has CDR1 MNHEY and CDR2 SMNVEV (reference sequence). CDR3 sequence reads: CASSLVDRAGDEQFF. The CDR3 DNA sequence: TGTGCCAGCAGTTTGGTAGATCGAGCGGGAGACGAGCAGTTCTTC.

Many counts were recorded for this clonotype. CDR3 DNA sequence: TGCAGCGCCGTACAGGGAGGGACTGAAGCTTTCTTT. It codes for CSAVQGGTEAFF. The chain employs TRBV29-1 and TRBJ1-1; possible D gene TRBD1, 6 bases. V lost 7 bases and J lost 5, with 14 bases in between. The germline gives CDR1 SQVTM, CDR2 ANQGSEA. The CDR3 has 12 residues.